This T cell receptor beta chain is drawn from a study of response to subunit inactivated influenza vaccine. About this clonotype: Its antigen is not known.

Findings of the study overall: Researchers suggested that each seasonal influenza vaccination recruits few new T cells.

TCRdb used MiXCR to reprocess the RT-PCR reads, holding one entry per CDR3 protein. The sample contains over 400,000 distinct CDR3 sequences, over 10% of which appear only once. The specimen comprised PBMCs from blood, sampled roughly 48 days after vaccination. This receptor was identified in a man in his forties or fifties who received an inactivated influenza vaccine.

Here the CDR3 reads CASSLMGQGSYNEQFF. The CDR3 nucleotides read TGTGCCAGCAGTTTAATGGGACAGGGCTCCTACAATGAGCAGTTCTTC. The chain joins TRBV27 to TRBJ2-1, with TRBD1 matching over 9 bases. CDR1 is MNHEY and CDR2 is SMNVEV in the germline V gene (reference sequence). The V segment lost 2 bases and the J segment 0 bases; nucleotides outside the gene matches: 2. This CDR3 region has 16 residues.